The text below deals with one T cell receptor (beta chain). RNA totalling roughly 0.5 to 1 ug underwent reverse transcription with random hexamers. MiXCR, run by TCRdb on the immunoSEQ multiplex PCR reads, gives a single entry per CDR3 protein. The sample consists of approximately 120,000 distinct CDR3 sequences, 90% to 98% of them appearing once. This sample is part of a study of CD8 T cells in Susac syndrome. The clonotype comes from a human donor in good health. The material sequenced was CD4+ T cells from PBMCs.

In nucleotides, the CDR3 is TGTGCCAGCAGTGAAGCAGACAGGGTTAGCTATGGCTACACCTTC. Amino acid sequence: CASSEADRVSYGYTF. V is TRBV6-1 and J is TRBJ1-2, with 7 positions matching TRBD1. CDR1 is MNHNS and CDR2 is SASEGT in the germline V gene. Germline trimming cut 0 bases from V and 4 bases from J; bases unmatched to any gene: 5. The CDR3 consists of 15 residues.